This T cell receptor (beta chain) was identified during a study of beta chain features in type 1 diabetes. Of note for this clone: The same CDR3 arises from other DNA sequences in this sample as well.

The V segment lost 5 bases and the J segment 3 bases; nucleotides outside the gene matches: 2. The CDR3 contains 14 residues. Germline V gene lookup returns CDR1 SEHNR and CDR2 FQNEAQ (reference sequence). Isolated RNA was reverse transcribed in full, so expressed TCRB transcripts were sequenced. TCRdb's copy holds only in-frame clones and misses some; the assay was immunoSEQ multiplex PCR. The sample yields 450,000 or so clones, roughly 10% seen once. The rearrangement joins TRBV7-9 to TRBJ1-4, with 8 bases identical to TRBD1. The clonotype was recovered from a woman aged 18-29 years in good health. Sequenced: naive CD4+ T cells from blood. CDR3 protein: CASSLDRANEKLFF. The CDR3 DNA follows: TGTGCCAGCAGCCTGGACAGGGCTAATGAAAAACTGTTTTTT.